The 32 T cell receptor beta chains given below trace back to one sample, sequenced in a study of memory CD4+ T cells and cytomegalovirus serostatus (dated by TCRdb to between 2018 and 2021). Receptor libraries were prepared by the immunoSEQ multiplex PCR assay. Not all clones reach the TCRdb copy of this immuneACCESS table, which keeps in-frame sequences only. Checked studies attribute under half of the gap to unresolved V genes and leave the rest unexplained. The table for this sample lists about 61,000 clones; about three quarters of them were counted only once. Together, the top ten hold almost 0.55% of the sample. A FACSAria II was used to sort memory CD4+ T cells, defined as single viable CD3+CD4+CD8-CD45RO+ cells. The sequenced material came from memory CD4+ T cells from blood. The receptors shown here come from an adult in good health and CMV-seronegative. Some clones in this sample may be carry-over from other donors' samples.

This rearrangement joins TRBV18 to TRBJ1-2, with D possibly matching TRBD1 (5 bases). Germline-derived CDR1 and CDR2 are KGHSH and LQKENI. The CDR3 is 15 amino acids. Trimming cost V 2 bases and J 6 bases, with 16 bases left between them. The CDR3 is CASSPVTAVGDGYTF. CDR3 in DNA: TGTGCCAGCTCACCAGTGACAGCCGTTGGGGATGGCTACACCTTC.

CDR3 DNA sequence: TGTGCCAGCATGGGGAGCCCGGACCAAGAGACCCAGTACTTC. It is translated as CASMGSPDQETQYF. The chain has TRBV6-1 and TRBJ2-5; the D gene is possibly TRBD2 (5 bases). The CDR3 loop spans 14 amino acids. Trimming removed 7 bases from V and 0 bases from J, with 12 bases in between. Germline CDR1 and CDR2: MNHNS and SASEGT.

The chain uses TRBV7-2 and TRBJ2-4; D gene unclear. Germline CDR1 is SGHTA and CDR2 is FQGNSA. This CDR3 comprises 15 residues. V was clipped by 5 bases and J by 1 base, with 12 bases between them. The CDR3 nucleotides read TGTGCCAGCAGCACTACCGGTGGGGCCAAAAACATTCAGTACTTC. This encodes CASSTTGGAKNIQYF. Looking up the rest from reference TRBV7-2 and TRBJ2-4 gives the full variable domain: GAGVSQSPSNKVTEKGKDVELRCDPISGHTALYWYRQSLGQGLEFLIYFQGNSAPDKSGLPSDRFSAERTGGSVSTLTIQRTQQEDSAVYLCASSTTGGAKNIQYFGAGTRLSVL.

This clone was observed a handful of times. V usage is TRBV29-1 and J usage is TRBJ1-4; D is unresolved. This CDR3 comprises 11 residues. The V and J ends lost 5 bases and 2 bases respectively, with 3 bases between them. Germline CDR1 reads SQVTM; CDR2 reads ANQGSEA. This CDR3 reads CSVFTNEKLFF. The CDR3 DNA sequence: TGCAGCGTTTTCACTAATGAAAAACTGTTTTTT.

The chain carries TRBV29-1 and TRBJ1-4; a possible D gene is TRBD1 (5 bases). The CDR3 is 13 residues long. Germline CDR1 and CDR2: SQVTM and ANQGSEA. Between the trimmed V and J ends, which lost 4 bases and 6 bases, there was a span of 12 bases. CDR3 residues: CSVVVGADEKLFF. For the CDR3, the DNA is TGCAGCGTTGTAGTAGGGGCAGATGAAAAACTGTTTTTT.

The chain uses TRBV20-1 and TRBJ2-1; no reliable D call. This CDR3 has 10 residues. Germline lookup yields CDR1 DFQATT and CDR2 SNEGSKA (reference sequence). V lost 4 bases to trimming and J lost 7 bases, with 5 bases between them. CDR3 residues: CSAMENEQFF. The CDR3 nucleotides are TGCAGTGCTATGGAAAATGAGCAGTTCTTC.

The gene calls are TRBV5-1 and TRBJ2-1, with D possibly being TRBD1 (5 bases). The germline CDR1 and CDR2 sequences are SGHRS and YFSETQ. The CDR3 covers 14 residues. Trimming removed 4 bases at V and 8 bases at J, with 16 bases between. CDR3 region: CASSLLTDGDEQFF. The CDR3 DNA follows: TGCGCCAGCAGCCTCTTGACAGACGGCGATGAGCAGTTCTTC.

V is TRBV5-6 and J is TRBJ2-1; D might be TRBD1 or TRBD2, each matching 5 bases. The CDR3 loop spans 13 amino acids. V gave up 2 bases and J gave up 6 bases, with 9 bases separating them. Germline V gene lookup returns CDR1 SGHDT and CDR2 YYEEEE. CDR3 DNA sequence: TGTGCCAGCAGCTTCGGGGCTCGCAATGAGCAGTTCTTC. Amino acid sequence: CASSFGARNEQFF.

In its sample, this clone was seen once. The V call is TRBV5-1, the J call TRBJ2-5, with 12 bases aligning to TRBD2. V gave up 2 bases and J gave up 2 bases; unmatched junction bases: 4. Germline lookup yields CDR1 SGHRS and CDR2 YFSETQ. The CDR3 is made up of 16 amino acids. Here the CDR3 DNA reads TGCGCCAGCAGCTTACTAGCGGGGGGCAATCAAGAGACCCAGTACTTC. Translation gives CASSLLAGGNQETQYF.

This chain connects TRBV4-1 to TRBJ1-6; D uncertain. The ends were cut back, 1 base at V and 6 bases at J, with 7 bases in the middle. CDR3 length: 14 amino acids. Germline values: CDR1 MGHRA, CDR2 YSYEKL. CDR3 region: CASSQGLINSPLHF. The CDR3, as DNA: TGCGCCAGCAGCCAAGGACTGATTAATTCACCCCTCCACTTT.

This clone was seen a few times. This CDR3 reads CASSHSQGPYEQYF. The CDR3 DNA is TGTGCCAGCAGCCACTCACAGGGTCCCTACGAGCAGTACTTC. The rearrangement uses TRBV7-2 and TRBJ2-7, with D perhaps matching TRBD1 (6 bases). The CDR3 loop spans 14 amino acids. Germline CDR1 is SGHTA and CDR2 is FQGNSA. The V end lost 5 bases, the J end lost 2 bases, and 13 bases lay between the germline ends.

This clone was found a few times. The chain recombines TRBV9 with TRBJ1-1; a possible D gene is TRBD1 (5 bases). Trimming removed 2 bases at V and 1 base at J, with 15 bases between. The CDR3 is made up of 16 amino acids. Germline V gene sequence: CDR1 SGDLS, CDR2 YYNGEE. In nucleotides, the CDR3 is TGTGCCAGCAGCGTGGCCTCTAGGGGCCAGAACACTGAAGCTTTCTTT. Amino acid sequence: CASSVASRGQNTEAFF.

The V and J genes are TRBV29-1 and TRBJ2-5; D is unresolved. This CDR3 is built from 10 residues. Germline lookup yields CDR1 SQVTM and CDR2 ANQGSEA. Between the trimmed V and J ends, which lost 4 bases and 5 bases, there was a span of 5 bases. This chain's CDR3 is CSVAAETQYF. For the CDR3, the DNA is TGCAGCGTTGCTGCCGAGACCCAGTACTTC.

The rearrangement uses TRBV2 and TRBJ2-5; TRBD2 matches at 9 bases. The CDR3 has 16 amino acids. J gave up 1 base and V 0 bases, and 3 bases lay outside the gene matches. From germline, CDR1 is SNHLY and CDR2 FYNNEI. CDR3 region: CASSEAPAGGQETQYF. The DNA of the CDR3 is TGTGCCAGCAGTGAAGCTCCAGCGGGGGGCCAAGAGACCCAGTACTTC.

This chain uses TRBV7-9 with TRBJ1-5, with TRBD1 as a possible D gene (5 bases). The length of the CDR3 is 15 residues. V gave up 1 base and J gave up 1 base, with 8 bases separating them. Germline CDR1 and CDR2: SEHNR and FQNEAQ (reference sequence). CDR3 DNA sequence: TGTGCCAGCAGCTTAGGGGGCGCAAGCAATCAGCCCCAGCATTTT. Translating it yields CASSLGGASNQPQHF.

This rearrangement joins TRBV6-1 to TRBJ1-1; D perhaps matches TRBD1 (6 bases). This CDR3 has 14 amino acids. Trimming cost V 5 bases and J 4 bases, with 14 bases left between them. In germline, CDR1 is MNHNS, CDR2 SASEGT. CDR3 protein: CASSKTGKTTEAFF. The DNA for the CDR3 is TGTGCCAGCAGTAAAACAGGGAAGACCACTGAAGCTTTCTTT.

This clone was picked up a small number of times. The chain combines TRBV7-9 with TRBJ2-1; D ambiguous. This CDR3 is 17 amino acids long. In germline, CDR1 is SEHNR, CDR2 FQNEAQ (reference sequence). V was pared by 4 bases and J by 0 bases, with 16 bases between. This chain's CDR3 is CASSSPPSLSSYNEQFF. The CDR3 DNA sequence: TGTGCCAGCAGCTCCCCGCCCTCCCTGAGCTCCTACAATGAGCAGTTCTTC.

V gene TRBV6-5 combines with J gene TRBJ1-6; D is undetermined. The CDR3 extends over 16 amino acids. Trimming left V 2 bases short and J 2 bases short, with 10 bases between. Germline lookup yields CDR1 MNHEY and CDR2 SVGAGI. As DNA, the CDR3 is TGTGCCAGCAGTTACGACCGGGCTACCTATAATTCACCCCTCCACTTT. Encoded protein: CASSYDRATYNSPLHF.

The rearrangement uses TRBV5-4 and TRBJ2-7; no clear D gene. Trimming took off 0 bases at V and 1 base at J, with 11 bases between the two ends. The CDR3 runs 15 residues. CDR1 and CDR2 from the germline V gene are SGHNT and YYREEE (reference sequence). CDR3 nucleotide sequence: TGTGCCAGCAGCTTGGGGTCCGTCTCGTCCTACGAGCAGTACTTC. Translating it yields CASSLGSVSSYEQYF.

The V and J genes are TRBV7-2 and TRBJ2-7, with unresolved D. The CDR3 is made up of 11 amino acids. Germline V gene data show CDR1 as SGHTA and CDR2 as FQGNSA. The germline V and J ends were trimmed by 5 bases and 9 bases, with 11 bases remaining between them. The CDR3, as DNA: TGTGCCAGCAGCCAACATGAAGGGCAGTACTTC. It is translated as CASSQHEGQYF.

This chain links TRBV5-4 with TRBJ2-1; 9 nucleotides align to TRBD1. Germline loops: CDR1 SGHNT, CDR2 YYREEE (reference sequence). The CDR3 has 17 amino acids. V trimming: 4 bases; J trimming: 5 bases; junction bases outside the gene matches: 13. Here the CDR3 DNA reads TGTGCCAGCAGCCGTCCTAAAACAGGGGGCGGTGACAATGAGCAGTTCTTC. This gives the protein CASSRPKTGGGDNEQFF.

In its sample, this clone was seen once. The V call is TRBV18, the J call TRBJ1-2; no clear D. Germline assignment: CDR1 KGHSH and CDR2 LQKENI. The V gene lost 0 bases and the J gene lost 5 bases, with 13 bases spanning the gap. The CDR3 has 15 amino acids. The CDR3 nucleotides read TGTGCCAGCTCACCACCGTTCTTAACGACATATGGCTACACCTTC. It is translated as CASSPPFLTTYGYTF.

The gene calls are TRBV7-6 and TRBJ1-4; D unresolved. The CDR3 runs to 14 residues. Germline V gene lookup returns CDR1 SGHVS and CDR2 FNYEAQ. The V end lost 6 bases, the J end lost 6 bases, and 14 bases lay between the germline ends. In nucleotides, the CDR3 is TGTGCCAGCAGTTCACGGCCCGGAGATGAAAAACTGTTTTTT. Encoded protein: CASSSRPGDEKLFF.

The genes are TRBV6-6 and TRBJ2-5; 7 bases are shared with TRBD1. Germline CDR1 and CDR2: MNHNY and SVGAGI (reference sequence). This CDR3 has 16 residues. V was clipped by 2 bases and J by 0 bases; unmatched bases: 6. CDR3 DNA sequence: TGTGCCAGCAGTTACCGGGACAGTGCGTACCAAGAGACCCAGTACTTC. This gives the protein CASSYRDSAYQETQYF.

The rearrangement joins TRBV12-5 to TRBJ1-2; tentatively, D is TRBD1 (6 bases). The V gene's germline CDR1 is LGHNT and CDR2 FRNRAP. Trimming took 8 bases from V and 7 from J, leaving 14 bases between them. The CDR3 loop spans 12 amino acids. DNA for the CDR3: TGTGCTAGTTCAATACAGGGTAGTGGCTACACCTTC. Translated, it gives CASSIQGSGYTF. Variable domain in full (rest from reference TRBV12-5 and TRBJ1-2): DARVTQTPRHKVTEMGQEVTMRCQPILGHNTVFWYRQTMMQGLELLAYFRNRAPLDDSGMPKDRFSAEMPDATLATLKIQPSEPRDSAVYFCASSIQGSGYTFGSGTRLTVV.

The J gene is TRBJ2-2, the V gene TRBV6-5; D not resolved. CDR3 size: 16 residues. Looked up from germline, CDR1 is MNHEY and CDR2 is SVGAGI. V lost 4 bases and J 0 bases, leaving 12 bases between the germline ends. The CDR3, as DNA: TGTGCCAGCAGTTGGGGTACACAAGCGAACACCGGGGAGCTGTTTTTT. It codes for CASSWGTQANTGELFF.

This clone was seen a single time. This chain connects TRBV6-5 to TRBJ2-1, with 7 nucleotides matching TRBD2. The V gene end was trimmed by 6 bases and the J gene end by 2 bases; junction bases not matched to a gene: 4. CDR1 is MNHEY, CDR2 SVGAGI, per germline. The CDR3 length is 14 residues. In DNA, the CDR3 is TGTGCCAGCAGACGGGGGGTCGCCTACAATGAGCAGTTCTTC. This encodes CASRRGVAYNEQFF.

This chain connects TRBV15 to TRBJ2-7; D remains ambiguous. The CDR3 is made up of 13 amino acids. In germline, CDR1 is LNHNV, CDR2 YYDKDF (reference sequence). V was clipped by 5 bases and J by 4 bases, with 12 bases between them. The CDR3 sequence: CATSRPRAYEQYF. The CDR3 bases are TGTGCCACCAGCCGTCCCCGGGCGTACGAGCAGTACTTC.

The CDR3 is CASSLGTGGQPQHF. In DNA form, the CDR3 reads TGTGCCAGCAGTCTTGGGACAGGGGGGCAGCCCCAGCATTTT. The V call is TRBV6-6, the J call TRBJ1-5; 11 positions agree with TRBD1. V trimming: 5 bases; J trimming: 7 bases; junction bases outside the gene matches: 4. Germline CDR1 MNHNY, CDR2 SVGAGI (reference sequence). This CDR3 comprises 14 residues.

The chain carries TRBV6-6 and TRBJ2-5; TRBD1 matches at 7 bases. The CDR3 is made up of 15 amino acids. The J segment lost 5 bases and the V segment lost 4 bases, leaving 10 bases of the junction unmatched. Germline CDR1 and CDR2: MNHNY and SVGAGI (reference sequence). CDR3 DNA: TGTGCCAGCAGTTCAAAAGACAGGGTAGGCGAGACCCAGTACTTC. Protein product: CASSSKDRVGETQYF.

This chain links TRBV9 with TRBJ2-3; no clear D gene. The CDR3 is 15 amino acids. Deletions cut 0 bases from V and 4 bases from J, with 12 bases between. Germline V gene data show CDR1 as SGDLS and CDR2 as YYNGEE. The CDR3 region has the DNA TGTGCCAGCAGCGTAGCGGGCGGTTGGTCAGATACGCAGTATTTT. Translating gives CASSVAGGWSDTQYF.

This clone was seen just once. The rearrangement joins TRBV11-2 to TRBJ2-3, with TRBD2 as a possible D gene (6 bases). V was cut by 1 base and J by 4 bases, with 12 bases left in between. This CDR3 spans 15 amino acids. Germline CDR1 reads SGHAT; CDR2 reads FQNNGV. The CDR3 loop reads CASSLGGPGADTQYF. Here the CDR3 DNA reads TGTGCCAGCAGCTTAGGTGGTCCGGGAGCAGATACGCAGTATTTT. Full variable domain (remainder filled in from reference TRBV11-2 and TRBJ2-3): EAGVAQSPRYKIIEKRQSVAFWCNPISGHATLYWYQQILGQGPKLLIQFQNNGVVDDSQLPKDRFSAERLKGVDSTLKIQPAKLEDSAVYLCASSLGGPGADTQYFGPGTRLTVL.